These 23 T cell receptor beta chains were sequenced from one sample in a study of shared clonotypes between healthy human individuals. The assay was immunoSEQ multiplex PCR, and TCRdb's table has in-frame clones only and misses some. Counted here are 560,000 or so clones, 95% to 97% occurring once; the ten biggest clones make up roughly 0.1%. Naivety among CD8 cells was defined by CD45RO negativity and positive CCR7 selection, thereby excluding terminally differentiated effector memory CD45RA+ cells. Sequences were obtained from naive CD8+ T cells sorted from blood. All receptors come from a woman aged 25 to 39 in good health.

The V and J genes are TRBV7-6 and TRBJ2-3; possibly TRBD2 for D (7 bases). The V end was cut by 7 bases, the J end by 0 bases, with 26 bases between. Germline loops: CDR1 SGHVS, CDR2 FNYEAQ. CDR3 length: 19 amino acids. The DNA of the CDR3 is TGTGCCAGCATCCCGGGGGCCGCGACTAGCACCTCTAGCACAGATACGCAGTATTTT. Its translation is CASIPGAATSTSSTDTQYF.

The chain recombines TRBV28 with TRBJ2-7; 12 nucleotides match TRBD2. V gave up 2 bases and J gave up 8 bases; unmatched junction bases: 4. Germline assignment: CDR1 MDHEN and CDR2 SYDVKM. The CDR3 covers 14 residues. The CDR3 sequence: CASSLGLAGLKQYF. DNA of the CDR3: TGTGCCAGCAGTTTAGGACTAGCGGGGCTGAAGCAGTACTTC.

The V call is TRBV29-1, the J call TRBJ2-1, with D possibly matching TRBD1 (6 bases). V was trimmed by 2 bases and J by 9 bases, leaving 14 bases between them. Germline V gene lookup returns CDR1 SQVTM and CDR2 ANQGSEA. The length of the CDR3 is 13 residues. The CDR3 sequence: CSVENRVIPEQFF. The DNA for the CDR3 is TGCAGCGTTGAAAACAGGGTGATACCTGAGCAGTTCTTC.

The J gene is TRBJ1-2, the V gene TRBV5-1; 7 bases map to TRBD1. The CDR3 runs 14 residues. Trimming cost V 2 bases and J 3 bases; bases outside gene matches: 4. CDR1 is SGHRS, CDR2 YFSETQ, per germline. As DNA, the CDR3 is TGCGCCAGCAGCTTAAGGGGGCTTGACTATGGCTACACCTTC. Protein: CASSLRGLDYGYTF.

V usage is TRBV7-9 and J usage is TRBJ1-3; D uncertain. Germline CDR1 is SEHNR and CDR2 is FQNEAQ (reference sequence). Trimming stripped 6 bases from V and 0 bases from J, with 12 bases between. The CDR3 spans 15 residues. CDR3 region: CASRGSGASGNTIYF. The CDR3 nucleotides are TGTGCCAGCAGGGGTTCAGGAGCCTCTGGAAACACCATATATTTT.

This chain joins TRBV29-1 and TRBJ2-1, with TRBD2 matching 8 bases. This CDR3 is built from 13 residues. Germline V gene sequence: CDR1 SQVTM, CDR2 ANQGSEA. The trim removed 6 bases at V and 3 bases at J, leaving 4 bases unmatched. CDR3 sequence (DNA): TGCAGCGTGATACTAGCGGACTACAATGAGCAGTTCTTC. Translated: CSVILADYNEQFF.

The chain couples TRBV27 to TRBJ1-4; no reliable D call. V shed 3 bases and J shed 5 bases, with 10 bases lying between them. The length of the CDR3 is 14 residues. CDR1 and CDR2 (germline): MNHEY, SMNVEV (reference sequence). The CDR3 loop is CASSFSPVNEKLFF. The CDR3 nucleotides read TGTGCCAGCAGTTTTAGTCCAGTGAATGAAAAACTGTTTTTT.

The chain has TRBV27 and TRBJ2-4, with 13 positions matching TRBD2. Germline CDR1 and CDR2: MNHEY and SMNVEV (reference sequence). The ends lost 0 bases at V and 8 bases at J; junction bases unmatched: 10. The CDR3 spans 18 residues. The CDR3 reads CASSLSTLAGGPGDIQYF. CDR3 DNA sequence: TGTGCCAGCAGTTTATCGACACTAGCGGGAGGGCCGGGAGACATTCAGTACTTC.

The chain combines TRBV2 with TRBJ2-7, with D maybe TRBD1 (6 bases). Per germline, CDR1 SNHLY and CDR2 FYNNEI. The CDR3 is 14 amino acids. V was shortened by 6 bases and J by 0 bases, with 12 bases between the two germline ends. The CDR3 sequence is CASSGRDNSYEQYF. The DNA of the CDR3 is TGTGCCAGCAGCGGACGGGACAACTCCTACGAGCAGTACTTC. Full variable domain (missing parts from reference TRBV2 and TRBJ2-7): EPEVTQTPSHQVTQMGQEVILRCVPISNHLYFYWYRQILGQKVEFLVSFYNNEISEKSEIFDDQFSVERPDGSNFTLKIRSTKLEDSAMYFCASSGRDNSYEQYFGPGTRLTVT.

The gene calls are TRBV7-9 and TRBJ2-7; D might be TRBD1 (6 bases). The germline V and J ends were trimmed by 4 bases and 3 bases, with 16 bases remaining between them. The CDR3 spans 15 residues. Per the germline V gene, CDR1 is SEHNR and CDR2 is FQNEAQ (reference sequence). In DNA form, the CDR3 reads TGTGCCAGCAGCTCCCGAGAGGACAGTCACTACGAGCAGTACTTC. Its translation is CASSSREDSHYEQYF.

V and J are TRBV25-1 and TRBJ2-7; TRBD2 agrees at 9 bases. This CDR3 spans 16 amino acids. The V gene's germline CDR1 is MGHDK and CDR2 SYGVNS. The junction had 10 bases not matched to a gene; V was cut back by 4 bases and J by 3 bases. The CDR3 bases are TGTGCCAGCAGTGCGTTCTCGACTAGCGGACACTACGAGCAGTACTTC. Amino acids: CASSAFSTSGHYEQYF.

The V call is TRBV2, the J call TRBJ1-2; D is perhaps TRBD1 (5 bases). Germline-derived CDR1 and CDR2 are SNHLY and FYNNEI. The CDR3 covers 14 residues. V dropped 1 base and J dropped 4 bases, with 10 bases sitting between them. Here the CDR3 reads CASSEGGGIYGYTF. The DNA for the CDR3 is TGTGCCAGCAGTGAAGGGGGGGGAATCTATGGCTACACCTTC. The whole variable domain, remainder taken from reference TRBV2 and TRBJ1-2, is EPEVTQTPSHQVTQMGQEVILRCVPISNHLYFYWYRQILGQKVEFLVSFYNNEISEKSEIFDDQFSVERPDGSNFTLKIRSTKLEDSAMYFCASSEGGGIYGYTFGSGTRLTVV.

CDR3 protein: CASSPTGIYGYTF. CDR3 nucleotides: TGTGCCAGCAGTCCGACAGGGATCTATGGCTACACCTTC. The chain combines TRBV28 with TRBJ1-2, with TRBD1 identical over 7 bases. Per the germline V gene, CDR1 is MDHEN and CDR2 is SYDVKM. The ends lost 5 bases at V and 4 bases at J; junction bases unmatched: 4. This CDR3 is built from 13 residues.

The chain is built from TRBV6-5 and TRBJ1-4; D gene unclear. Germline values: CDR1 MNHEY, CDR2 SVGAGI. V was cut by 8 bases and J by 6 bases, with 16 bases left in between. This CDR3 comprises 14 residues. Here the CDR3 reads CASAQRQRDEKLFF. CDR3 in DNA: TGTGCCAGCGCCCAGAGGCAGAGGGATGAAAAACTGTTTTTT.

This clone occurred once. This chain connects TRBV19 to TRBJ1-5; D is possibly TRBD1 (5 bases). This CDR3 is 15 amino acids long. Deletions cut 0 bases from V and 6 bases from J, with 12 bases between. CDR1 and CDR2 (germline): LNHDA, SQIVND (reference sequence). The CDR3 spells CASSIDGAGSQPQHF. For the CDR3, the DNA is TGTGCCAGTAGTATAGATGGGGCAGGGAGTCAGCCCCAGCATTTT.

Written as DNA, the CDR3 is TGCGCCAGCAGCCAAGATACTAGCGGGTATACCTACAATGAGCAGTTCTTC. Protein sequence: CASSQDTSGYTYNEQFF. J is TRBJ2-1 and V is TRBV4-1; 9 bases agree with TRBD2. Losses at the gene ends were 0 bases for V and 2 bases for J; bases not matched to a gene: 5. CDR1 is MGHRA, CDR2 YSYEKL, per germline. CDR3 size: 17 residues.

The chain couples TRBV7-9 to TRBJ1-5, with D perhaps TRBD1 (6 bases). CDR1 is SEHNR, CDR2 FQNEAQ, per germline (reference sequence). Deletions cut 5 bases from V and 7 bases from J, with 15 bases between. The CDR3 is 14 residues long. CDR3 region: CASSPQGISQPQHF. CDR3 nucleotides: TGTGCCAGCAGCCCACAGGGCATAAGCCAGCCCCAGCATTTT.

This clone was found once. The rearrangement uses TRBV19 and TRBJ1-5; a possible D gene is TRBD1 (5 bases). The CDR3 sequence is 14 residues long. Trimming shortened V by 7 bases and J by 3 bases, and 13 bases separated the two germline ends. Germline loops: CDR1 LNHDA, CDR2 SQIVND (reference sequence). The CDR3 nucleotides read TGTGCCAGTACCACTCGGGACTTCAATCAGCCCCAGCATTTT. It codes for CASTTRDFNQPQHF.

The gene calls are TRBV7-3 and TRBJ1-3; perhaps TRBD1 as D (5 bases). The V gene's germline CDR1 is SGHTA and CDR2 FQGTGA. The CDR3 consists of 14 residues. The V and J ends lost 5 bases and 9 bases respectively, with 17 bases between them. The CDR3 DNA reads as TGTGCCAGCAGCCCATTCGGGGCCTCCTCCACCATATATTTT. This sequence encodes CASSPFGASSTIYF.

J is TRBJ2-1 and V is TRBV13, with TRBD1 matching 12 bases. The CDR3 consists of 15 residues. After removal of 4 bases from V and 8 bases from J, the junction contained 6 bases not matched to a gene. CDR1 is PRHDT, CDR2 FYEKMQ, per germline (reference sequence). The CDR3 is CASSSRDRGQDEQFF. The DNA of the CDR3 is TGTGCCAGCAGCTCCCGGGACAGGGGGCAGGATGAGCAGTTCTTC.

This clone was observed a single time. V is TRBV13 and J is TRBJ2-3; D ambiguous. The CDR3 runs 13 residues. The ends were cut back, 1 base at V and 4 bases at J, with 6 bases in the middle. Looked up from germline, CDR1 is PRHDT and CDR2 is FYEKMQ (reference sequence). CDR3 in amino acids: CASSLEFSDTQYF. The CDR3 nucleotides are TGTGCCAGCAGCTTAGAGTTTTCAGATACGCAGTATTTT. The full variable domain, completed using reference TRBV13 and TRBJ2-3, is AAGVIQSPRHLIKEKRETATLKCYPIPRHDTVYWYQQGPGQDPQFLISFYEKMQSDKGSIPDRFSAQQFSDYHSELNMSSLELGDSALYFCASSLEFSDTQYFGPGTRLTVL.

The rearrangement links TRBV28 to TRBJ1-1; no reliable D call. CDR3 length: 14 amino acids. V was shortened by 6 bases and J by 4 bases, with 15 bases between the two germline ends. The V gene's germline CDR1 is MDHEN and CDR2 SYDVKM. Written as DNA, the CDR3 is TGTGCCAGCAGGCCCCAGATGAGGTCCACTGAAGCTTTCTTT. This sequence encodes CASRPQMRSTEAFF.

The rearrangement uses TRBV7-2 and TRBJ2-2; TRBD2 might be the D (6 bases). Germline V gene lookup returns CDR1 SGHTA and CDR2 FQGNSA. The CDR3 contains 15 residues. V was pared by 8 bases and J by 7 bases, with 20 bases between. DNA for the CDR3: TGTGCCAGCTTAGTTGTGCGGAGGGTCGGCGGGGAGCTGTTTTTT. Encoded protein: CASLVVRRVGGELFF.